These T cell receptor beta chains were read from a single sample in a study of T cell responses to AZD1222 COVID-19 vaccine. TCRdb's table, derived via immunoSEQ multiplex PCR, lists solely in-frame clones and lacks some. The sample has 93,000 or so clones, 90% to 95% seen once. The material sequenced was peripheral blood, taken on day 0 of AZD1222 vaccination. The origin of the receptors is an adult in good health. The CDR3 runs from the conserved cysteine through the conserved F or W. D genes are given only for firm matches. Clone size is shown for a subset of rows, as once, few, many or a class of expanded clone.

abundance: -
d_gene: -
v_gene: TRBV10-2
j_gene: TRBJ1-3
CDR3nt: TGCGCCAGCAGTGATGCGGGGCTCTCTGGAAACACCATATATTTT
CDR3aa: CASSDAGLSGNTIYF

abundance: -
d_gene: TRBD1
v_gene: TRBV19
j_gene: TRBJ1-1
CDR3nt: TGTGCCAGTACTCGACAGGGGAACACTGAAGCTTTCTTT
CDR3aa: CASTRQGNTEAFF

abundance: -
d_gene: TRBD1
v_gene: TRBV7-2
j_gene: TRBJ2-3
CDR3nt: TGTGCCAGCAGCTTAAGGACAGGGAGAGGTGCAGATACGCAGTATTTT
CDR3aa: CASSLRTGRGADTQYF

abundance: -
d_gene: TRBD2
v_gene: TRBV19
j_gene: TRBJ2-1
CDR3nt: TGTGCCAGTACTAGCGGGCTCTACAATGAGCAGTTCTTC
CDR3aa: CASTSGLYNEQFF

abundance: -
d_gene: -
v_gene: TRBV12-3/TRBV12-4
j_gene: TRBJ1-5
CDR3nt: TGTGCCAGCAGTCCCCGACAGAAACAGCCCCAGCATTTT
CDR3aa: CASSPRQKQPQHF

abundance: -
d_gene: -
v_gene: TRBV7-2
j_gene: TRBJ2-5
CDR3nt: TGTGCCAGCAGCTCTTATCGTCTCGGGCGGGGATTCAAGACCCAGTACTTC
CDR3aa: CASSSYRLGRGFKTQYF

abundance: -
d_gene: TRBD1
v_gene: TRBV6-5
j_gene: TRBJ2-7
CDR3nt: TGTGCCAGCAGTAACCGGGACAGGCCCTCGGGGGAGCAGTACTTC
CDR3aa: CASSNRDRPSGEQYF

abundance: -
d_gene: -
v_gene: TRBV6-2/TRBV6-3
j_gene: TRBJ2-7
CDR3nt: TGTGCCAGCAGTTACTCGAACCCCAGGGGACGGTACGAGCAGTACTTC
CDR3aa: CASSYSNPRGRYEQYF

abundance: -
d_gene: -
v_gene: TRBV19
j_gene: TRBJ2-5
CDR3nt: TGTGCCAGTAGTCGGTCCAGGGCAAGGGAAGAGACCCAGTACTTC
CDR3aa: CASSRSRAREETQYF

abundance: -
d_gene: TRBD1
v_gene: TRBV19
j_gene: TRBJ1-4
CDR3nt: TGTGCCAGTAGTGAACAGGGGAATGAAAAACTGTTTTTT
CDR3aa: CASSEQGNEKLFF

abundance: -
d_gene: -
v_gene: TRBV29-1
j_gene: TRBJ1-2
CDR3nt: TGCAGCGTTGGTGGCGGCGACTATGGCTACACCTTC
CDR3aa: CSVGGGDYGYTF

abundance: few
d_gene: TRBD2
v_gene: TRBV28
j_gene: TRBJ2-6
CDR3nt: TGTGCCAGCAGTTCGGGGGGACTAGCGGGCTCTGGGGCCAACGTCCTGACTTTC
CDR3aa: CASSSGGLAGSGANVLTF

abundance: -
d_gene: -
v_gene: TRBV3-1/TRBV3-2
j_gene: TRBJ2-7
CDR3nt: TGTGCCAGCAGCCAAATCTACGAGCAGTACTTC
CDR3aa: CASSQIYEQYF

abundance: -
d_gene: -
v_gene: TRBV7-3
j_gene: TRBJ1-1
CDR3nt: TGTGCCAGCAGCCCTCGGGGAGGTAACACTGAAGCTTTCTTT
CDR3aa: CASSPRGGNTEAFF

abundance: -
d_gene: TRBD2
v_gene: TRBV27
j_gene: TRBJ2-3
CDR3nt: TGTGCCAGCAGCTGGGGGGGAGATACGCAGTATTTT
CDR3aa: CASSWGGDTQYF

abundance: once
d_gene: -
v_gene: TRBV28
j_gene: TRBJ2-7
CDR3nt: TGTGCCAGCAGATCGGGACAACCAGAGGGGCAGTACTTC
CDR3aa: CASRSGQPEGQYF

abundance: -
d_gene: TRBD1
v_gene: TRBV27
j_gene: TRBJ1-6
CDR3nt: TGTGCCAGCAGTTTATTGGGACAGGGGGCGAATTCACCCCTCCACTTT
CDR3aa: CASSLLGQGANSPLHF

abundance: -
d_gene: -
v_gene: TRBV19
j_gene: TRBJ1-5
CDR3nt: TGTGCCACGACCTCGGGACCACGGGGCAATCAGCCCCAGCATTTT
CDR3aa: CATTSGPRGNQPQHF

abundance: -
d_gene: TRBD1
v_gene: TRBV6-2/TRBV6-3
j_gene: TRBJ2-7
CDR3nt: TGTGCCAGCAGTTACCCAAGACAGGGGGCCCCCTACGAGCAGTACTTC
CDR3aa: CASSYPRQGAPYEQYF

abundance: -
d_gene: -
v_gene: TRBV18
j_gene: TRBJ1-2
CDR3nt: TGTGCCAGCTCACCATTGGAACAGCCTGGAGGCTACACCTTC
CDR3aa: CASSPLEQPGGYTF

abundance: -
d_gene: -
v_gene: TRBV30
j_gene: TRBJ1-5
CDR3nt: TGTGCCTGGAGTGTACACACCAGCAATCAGCCCCAGCATTTT
CDR3aa: CAWSVHTSNQPQHF

abundance: many
d_gene: -
v_gene: TRBV7-8
j_gene: TRBJ1-2
CDR3nt: TGTGCCAGCAGCGGGTCGACCTATGGCTACACCTTC
CDR3aa: CASSGSTYGYTF

abundance: -
d_gene: TRBD1
v_gene: TRBV2
j_gene: TRBJ2-7
CDR3nt: TGTGCCAGCAACCCACCGGGACAGGGGTACCACGAGCAGTACTTC
CDR3aa: CASNPPGQGYHEQYF

abundance: -
d_gene: TRBD2
v_gene: TRBV19
j_gene: TRBJ2-2
CDR3nt: TGTGCCAGTAGTATCTGGACTAGCGGGGCCGGGGAGCTGTTTTTT
CDR3aa: CASSIWTSGAGELFF

abundance: -
d_gene: -
v_gene: TRBV5-1
j_gene: TRBJ1-1
CDR3nt: TGCGCCAGCAGCCCACCCAGGGTAACTGAAGCTTTCTTT
CDR3aa: CASSPPRVTEAFF

abundance: -
d_gene: -
v_gene: TRBV3-1/TRBV3-2
j_gene: TRBJ2-1
CDR3nt: TGTGCCAGCAGCCAAGAAACCGTACTAGCAATATCGAATGAGCAGTTCTTC
CDR3aa: CASSQETVLAISNEQFF

abundance: -
d_gene: TRBD1
v_gene: TRBV24-1
j_gene: TRBJ2-7
CDR3nt: TGTGCCACCAGTGGGACAGGGATCTCCTACGAGCAGTACTTC
CDR3aa: CATSGTGISYEQYF

abundance: -
d_gene: -
v_gene: TRBV4-3
j_gene: TRBJ1-4
CDR3nt: TGCGCCAGCAGCCTCGGACCTCCTGGGTACGAAAAACTGTTTTTT
CDR3aa: CASSLGPPGYEKLFF

abundance: -
d_gene: TRBD1
v_gene: TRBV10-3
j_gene: TRBJ1-1
CDR3nt: TGTGCCATCAGTGAGCCGGGACAGGGTAACACTGAAGCTTTCTTT
CDR3aa: CAISEPGQGNTEAFF

abundance: -
d_gene: -
v_gene: TRBV28
j_gene: TRBJ1-1
CDR3nt: TGTGCCAGCAGTTTAGGCGGGGCCCGCACTGAAGCTTTCTTT
CDR3aa: CASSLGGARTEAFF

abundance: -
d_gene: -
v_gene: TRBV5-5
j_gene: TRBJ1-3
CDR3nt: TGTGCCAGCAGCTTGCGCGTGTATTCTGTCTCTGGAAACACCATATATTTT
CDR3aa: CASSLRVYSVSGNTIYF

abundance: -
d_gene: -
v_gene: TRBV5-4
j_gene: TRBJ1-6
CDR3nt: TGTGCCAGCAGCCTCGGACACGCGAGCTCCTATAATTCACCCCTCCACTTT
CDR3aa: CASSLGHASSYNSPLHF

abundance: -
d_gene: TRBD1
v_gene: TRBV28
j_gene: TRBJ1-1
CDR3nt: TGTGCCAGCAGTTTACTCAGGGGGCGGGCTTTCTTT
CDR3aa: CASSLLRGRAFF

abundance: -
d_gene: TRBD1
v_gene: TRBV5-1
j_gene: TRBJ2-7
CDR3nt: TGCGCCAGCAGCTGGATAACAGGGGGCGAGCAGTACTTC
CDR3aa: CASSWITGGEQYF

abundance: -
d_gene: -
v_gene: TRBV11-2
j_gene: TRBJ2-3
CDR3nt: TGTGCCAGCAGCCCCCGGTGGGTTCAAACAGATACGCAGTATTTT
CDR3aa: CASSPRWVQTDTQYF

abundance: -
d_gene: -
v_gene: TRBV28
j_gene: TRBJ1-3
CDR3nt: TGTGCCAGTGGGGGGGGACATGCGGGAAACACCATATATTTT
CDR3aa: CASGGGHAGNTIYF

abundance: -
d_gene: TRBD1
v_gene: TRBV19
j_gene: TRBJ1-2
CDR3nt: TGTGCCAGTAGTCCGGACAGGGACTATGGCTACACCTTC
CDR3aa: CASSPDRDYGYTF

abundance: -
d_gene: TRBD1
v_gene: TRBV4-1
j_gene: TRBJ1-1
CDR3nt: TGCGCCAGCAGCCTGTCCGGGACAGGGAACACTGAAGCTTTCTTT
CDR3aa: CASSLSGTGNTEAFF

abundance: -
d_gene: TRBD2
v_gene: TRBV7-3
j_gene: TRBJ2-5
CDR3nt: TGTGCCAGCAGCTTAATGGGGGGGAAGCAAGAGACCCAGTACTTC
CDR3aa: CASSLMGGKQETQYF